Listed below are T cell receptor beta chains from one sample, sequenced in a study of glioma-infiltrating T cells. One entry per CDR3 protein, called by TCRdb with MiXCR from the multiplex PCR reads. The table records over 140,000 distinct CDR3 sequences, about 39% of them present only once. The sequencing input was glioma tissue, nonneoplastic brain tissue, or PBMCs (not recorded which). These receptors all stem from a human donor with low-grade glioma or glioblastoma, undergoing nonglioma brain surgery, or in good health (not recorded which). CDR3s include the opening cysteine and the closing phenylalanine or tryptophan. A D gene is named only where the DNA matches it firmly. Size tells how often a clone was seen (once, few, many) or the class of an expanded clone, and some rows leave it out.

CDR3: CASSIRIAHNEQFF
DNA: TGTGCCAGCAGTATTCGAATAGCTCACAATGAGCAGTTCTTC
J: TRBJ2-1
D: -
size: many
length: 14
V: TRBV6-1

CDR3: CASSPQTGSPLHF
DNA: TGTGCCAGCAGTCCCCAGACAGGCTCACCCCTCCACTTT
J: TRBJ1-6
D: -
size: -
length: 13
V: TRBV27

CDR3: CASSPGGYTESFF
DNA: TGTGCCAGCAGCCCCGGGGGGTACACTGAATCTTTCTTT
J: TRBJ1-1
D: -
size: -
length: 13
V: TRBV4-2

CDR3: CASKSSGLPETQYF
DNA: TGTGCCAGCAAATCTAGCGGCCTCCCAGAGACCCAGTACTTC
J: TRBJ2-5
D: TRBD2
size: -
length: 14
V: TRBV27

CDR3: CSAPSPGRQFF
DNA: TGCAGTGCCCCCTCTCCGGGGAGGCAGTTCTTC
J: TRBJ2-1
D: -
size: many
length: 11
V: TRBV20-1

CDR3: CASSHLDSYEQYF
DNA: TGTGCCAGCAGTCACCTTGACTCCTACGAGCAGTACTTC
J: TRBJ2-7
D: -
size: few
length: 13
V: TRBV25-1

CDR3: CASRTYTGELFF
DNA: TGTGCCAGCAGGACATACACCGGGGAGCTGTTTTTT
J: TRBJ2-2
D: -
size: many
length: 12
V: TRBV6-1

CDR3: CASRRLRVAEAFF
DNA: TGTGCCAGCAGACGCCTAAGGGTGGCTGAAGCTTTCTTT
J: TRBJ1-1
D: -
size: -
length: 13
V: TRBV7-9

CDR3: CASSQDSNYGYTF
DNA: TGCGCCAGCAGCCAGGACAGTAACTATGGCTACACCTTC
J: TRBJ1-2
D: -
size: -
length: 13
V: TRBV10-1

CDR3: CASKQGQTTDTQYF
DNA: TGTGCCAGTAAGCAAGGACAGACCACAGATACGCAGTATTTT
J: TRBJ2-3
D: -
size: -
length: 14
V: TRBV19

CDR3: CARVWWTDIQETQYF
DNA: TGTGCCAGAGTATGGTGGACAGATATCCAAGAGACCCAGTACTTC
J: TRBJ2-5
D: -
size: -
length: 15
V: TRBV6-2/TRBV6-3

CDR3: CATKRSSSGELFF
DNA: TGTGCCACCAAGCGGAGTTCGTCCGGGGAGCTGTTTTTT
J: TRBJ2-2
D: -
size: -
length: 13
V: TRBV6-1

CDR3: CASSYGAVKYEQYF
DNA: TGTGCCAGCAGTTACGGGGCGGTGAAGTACGAGCAGTACTTC
J: TRBJ2-7
D: -
size: -
length: 14
V: TRBV6-2/TRBV6-3

CDR3: CASSLTGRAGELFF
DNA: TGTGCCAGCAGCTTAACAGGGCGGGCCGGGGAGCTGTTTTTT
J: TRBJ2-2
D: -
size: few
length: 14
V: TRBV7-2

CDR3: CASSVNSNQPQHF
DNA: TGTGCCAGTAGTGTCAATAGCAATCAGCCCCAGCATTTT
J: TRBJ1-5
D: -
size: few
length: 13
V: TRBV19

CDR3: CATSREPSQPQHF
DNA: TGTGCCACCAGCAGAGAGCCGTCTCAGCCCCAGCATTTT
J: TRBJ1-5
D: -
size: many
length: 13
V: TRBV15

CDR3: CASSQFRTTSTDTQYF
DNA: TGCGCCAGCAGCCAATTCCGAACGACCAGCACAGATACGCAGTATTTT
J: TRBJ2-3
D: -
size: -
length: 16
V: TRBV4-1

CDR3: CATNPGTGGPTEAFF
DNA: TGTGCCACGAACCCCGGGACAGGGGGTCCCACTGAAGCTTTCTTT
J: TRBJ1-1
D: TRBD1
size: few
length: 15
V: TRBV6-1

CDR3: CASSLGTGQFF
DNA: TGTGCCAGCAGTTTGGGGACAGGGCAGTTCTTC
J: TRBJ2-1
D: TRBD1
size: few
length: 11
V: TRBV27

CDR3: CASSYDRFYGYTF
DNA: TGTGCCAGCAGTTACGATAGGTTCTATGGCTACACCTTC
J: TRBJ1-2
D: -
size: few
length: 13
V: TRBV6-7

CDR3: CSARPRGGSSPLNF
DNA: TGCAGTGCTAGACCCCGAGGGGGGAGCTCACCCCTCAACTTT
J: TRBJ1-6
D: -
size: -
length: 14
V: TRBV20-1

CDR3: CASSLEGTSGPTDTQYF
DNA: TGTGCCAGCAGCTTAGAAGGGACTAGCGGGCCAACAGATACGCAGTATTTT
J: TRBJ2-3
D: TRBD2
size: -
length: 17
V: TRBV7-2

CDR3: CASSPTPQGTWGYEQYF
DNA: TGTGCCAGCAGTCCGACACCACAGGGTACCTGGGGCTACGAGCAGTACTTC
J: TRBJ2-7
D: -
size: -
length: 17
V: TRBV28

CDR3: CSAEGREVNEQFF
DNA: TGCAGTGCTGAAGGACGAGAGGTGAATGAGCAGTTCTTC
J: TRBJ2-1
D: -
size: medium-sized
length: 13
V: TRBV20-1

CDR3: CSAAGSGSGADTQYF
DNA: TGCAGTGCAGCGGGTTCCGGGAGTGGGGCAGATACGCAGTATTTT
J: TRBJ2-3
D: -
size: -
length: 15
V: TRBV20-1

CDR3: CAISESWGSNQPQHF
DNA: TGTGCCATCAGTGAGTCGTGGGGAAGCAATCAGCCCCAGCATTTT
J: TRBJ1-5
D: -
size: -
length: 15
V: TRBV10-3

CDR3: CSAVQSYEQYF
DNA: TGCAGTGCTGTCCAGTCTTATGAGCAGTACTTC
J: TRBJ2-7
D: -
size: -
length: 11
V: TRBV20-1

CDR3: CASSSGTSGADTQYF
DNA: TGCGCCAGCAGTTCCGGGACTAGCGGAGCAGATACGCAGTATTTT
J: TRBJ2-3
D: TRBD2
size: -
length: 15
V: TRBV10-2

CDR3: CASSQERSSPLHF
DNA: TGCGCCAGCAGCCAAGAACGGAGTTCACCCCTCCACTTT
J: TRBJ1-6
D: -
size: -
length: 13
V: TRBV4-1

CDR3: CSARKRVTEAFF
DNA: TGCAGTGCTAGAAAAAGGGTCACTGAAGCTTTCTTT
J: TRBJ1-1
D: -
size: few
length: 12
V: TRBV20-1

CDR3: CASSPLAERSTDTQYF
DNA: TGTGCCAGCAGTCCCCTAGCGGAGAGGAGCACAGATACGCAGTATTTT
J: TRBJ2-3
D: TRBD2
size: -
length: 16
V: TRBV28

CDR3: CASSLWSEQETQYF
DNA: TGTGCCAGCAGCTTGTGGAGCGAACAAGAGACCCAGTACTTC
J: TRBJ2-5
D: -
size: few
length: 14
V: TRBV5-5

CDR3: CASSTGDKTSYEQYF
DNA: TGTGCCAGCAGTACGGGGGACAAAACCTCCTACGAGCAGTACTTC
J: TRBJ2-7
D: -
size: medium-sized
length: 15
V: TRBV6-1

CDR3: CASSQGRDSYNEQFF
DNA: TGCGCCAGCAGCCAAGGACGCGACTCCTACAATGAGCAGTTCTTC
J: TRBJ2-1
D: -
size: few
length: 15
V: TRBV4-3

CDR3: CVSRGQGPDTQYF
DNA: TGTGTTAGCAGAGGACAGGGTCCAGATACGCAGTATTTT
J: TRBJ2-3
D: TRBD1
size: -
length: 13
V: TRBV28

CDR3: CASSLLTGDYNEQFF
DNA: TGTGCCAGCAGCTTACTGACAGGGGATTACAATGAGCAGTTCTTC
J: TRBJ2-1
D: TRBD1
size: -
length: 15
V: TRBV25-1

CDR3: CASEDGAEAFF
DNA: TGTGCCAGCGAAGATGGGGCTGAAGCTTTCTTT
J: TRBJ1-1
D: -
size: -
length: 11
V: TRBV2

CDR3: CGTAGGFEQYF
DNA: TGTGGCACTGCGGGAGGTTTCGAGCAGTACTTC
J: TRBJ2-7
D: TRBD2
size: -
length: 11
V: TRBV20-1

CDR3: CASSQGPQGPNEKLFF
DNA: TGCGCCAGCAGCCAAGGACCTCAGGGTCCTAATGAAAAACTGTTTTTT
J: TRBJ1-4
D: -
size: once
length: 16
V: TRBV4-1

CDR3: CASSTGDRAYNEQFF
DNA: TGTGCCAGCAGTACAGGAGACAGGGCTTACAATGAGCAGTTCTTC
J: TRBJ2-1
D: TRBD1
size: many
length: 15
V: TRBV2

CDR3: CSGTVNSYEQYF
DNA: TGCAGTGGGACCGTTAACTCCTACGAGCAGTACTTC
J: TRBJ2-7
D: -
size: -
length: 12
V: TRBV20-1

CDR3: CASSSLAGYETQYF
DNA: TGTGCCAGCAGTTCACTAGCGGGTTACGAGACCCAGTACTTC
J: TRBJ2-5
D: TRBD2
size: -
length: 14
V: TRBV12-3/TRBV12-4

CDR3: CATSPFAFQGGTGELFF
DNA: TGTGCCACCAGTCCATTCGCTTTTCAGGGAGGGACCGGGGAGCTGTTTTTT
J: TRBJ2-2
D: TRBD2
size: -
length: 17
V: TRBV24-1

CDR3: CASSYSERVNSPLHF
DNA: TGTGCCAGCAGTTACTCGGAGAGAGTTAATTCACCCCTCCACTTT
J: TRBJ1-6
D: -
size: -
length: 15
V: TRBV6-6

CDR3: CSAAQGIHSNQPQHF
DNA: TGCAGTGCTGCCCAGGGGATACATAGCAATCAGCCCCAGCATTTT
J: TRBJ1-5
D: -
size: -
length: 15
V: TRBV20-1

CDR3: CASTQRGPYEQYF
DNA: TGTGCCAGCACCCAGCGGGGACCCTACGAGCAGTACTTC
J: TRBJ2-7
D: TRBD2
size: -
length: 13
V: TRBV7-2

CDR3: CATSSQAVSTDTQYF
DNA: TGTGCCACATCCTCCCAGGCGGTTAGCACAGATACGCAGTATTTT
J: TRBJ2-3
D: -
size: few
length: 15
V: TRBV6-4

CDR3: CASTWGQTSNQPQHF
DNA: TGTGCCAGCACCTGGGGCCAAACTAGCAATCAGCCCCAGCATTTT
J: TRBJ1-5
D: -
size: -
length: 15
V: TRBV28

CDR3: CASSPTGWELFF
DNA: TGCGCCAGCAGCCCGACTGGGTGGGAGCTGTTTTTT
J: TRBJ2-2
D: -
size: -
length: 12
V: TRBV4-1

CDR3: CASSKTEGSYNSPLHF
DNA: TGTGCCAGCAGCAAGACAGAGGGCTCCTATAATTCACCCCTCCACTTT
J: TRBJ1-6
D: -
size: few
length: 16
V: TRBV28

CDR3: CASSQRTGINQPQHF
DNA: TGCGCCAGCAGCCAACGTACAGGTATCAATCAGCCCCAGCATTTT
J: TRBJ1-5
D: -
size: few
length: 15
V: TRBV4-1

CDR3: CASSSESGSTDTQYF
DNA: TGTGCCAGCAGCTCAGAAAGCGGGAGCACAGATACGCAGTATTTT
J: TRBJ2-3
D: -
size: -
length: 15
V: TRBV7-2